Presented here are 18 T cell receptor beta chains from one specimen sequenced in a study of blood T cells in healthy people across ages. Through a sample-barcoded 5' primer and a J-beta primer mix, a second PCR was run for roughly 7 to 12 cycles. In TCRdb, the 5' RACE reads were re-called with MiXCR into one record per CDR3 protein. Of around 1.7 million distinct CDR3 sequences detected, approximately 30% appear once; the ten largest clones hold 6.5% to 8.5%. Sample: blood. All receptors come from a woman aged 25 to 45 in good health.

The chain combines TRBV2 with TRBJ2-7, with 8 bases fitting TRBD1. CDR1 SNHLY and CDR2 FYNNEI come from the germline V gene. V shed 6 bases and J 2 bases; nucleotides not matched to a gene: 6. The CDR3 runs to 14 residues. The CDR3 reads CASSDQTGAYEQYF. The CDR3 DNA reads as TGTGCCAGCAGCGACCAGACAGGGGCCTACGAGCAGTACTTC.

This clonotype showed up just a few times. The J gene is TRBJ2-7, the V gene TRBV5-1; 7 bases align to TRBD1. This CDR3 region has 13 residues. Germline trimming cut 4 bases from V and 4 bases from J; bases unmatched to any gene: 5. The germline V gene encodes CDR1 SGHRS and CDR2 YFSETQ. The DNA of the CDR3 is TGCGCCAGCAGCACGGGACAGAAGTACGAGCAGTACTTC. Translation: CASSTGQKYEQYF.

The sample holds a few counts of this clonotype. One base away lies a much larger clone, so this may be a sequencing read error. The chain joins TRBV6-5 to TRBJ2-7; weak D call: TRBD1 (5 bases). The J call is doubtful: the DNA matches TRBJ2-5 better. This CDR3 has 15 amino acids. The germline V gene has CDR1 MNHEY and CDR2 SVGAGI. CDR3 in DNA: TGTGCCAGCAGTTGCCTGACAGACCCCAAAGAGACCCAGTACTTC. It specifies CASSCLTDPKETQYF.

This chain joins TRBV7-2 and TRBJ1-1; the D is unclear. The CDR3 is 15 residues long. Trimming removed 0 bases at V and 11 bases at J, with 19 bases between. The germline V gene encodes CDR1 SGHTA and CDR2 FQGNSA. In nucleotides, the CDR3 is TGTGCCAGCAGCTTAGCGCTAATGGGCAGAAATGGGGCTTTCTTT. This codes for CASSLALMGRNGAFF.

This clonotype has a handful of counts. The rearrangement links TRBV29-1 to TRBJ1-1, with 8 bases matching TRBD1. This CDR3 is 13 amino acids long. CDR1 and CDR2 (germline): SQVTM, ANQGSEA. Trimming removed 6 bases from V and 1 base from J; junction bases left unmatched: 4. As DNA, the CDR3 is TGCAGCGTAAAACAGGGGGAGAACACTGAAGCTTTCTTT. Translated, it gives CSVKQGENTEAFF.

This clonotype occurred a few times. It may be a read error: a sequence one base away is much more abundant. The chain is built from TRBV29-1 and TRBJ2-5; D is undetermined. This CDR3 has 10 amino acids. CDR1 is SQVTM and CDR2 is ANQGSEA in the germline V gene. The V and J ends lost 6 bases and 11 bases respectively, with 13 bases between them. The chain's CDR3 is CSVINREQYF. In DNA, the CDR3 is TGCAGCGTGATCAACCGTGAGCAGTACTTC. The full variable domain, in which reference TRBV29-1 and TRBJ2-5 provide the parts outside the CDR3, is SAVISQKPSRDICQRGTSLTIQCQVDSQVTMMFWYRQQPGQSLTLIATANQGSEATYESGFVIDKFPISRPNLTFSTLTVSNMSPEDSSIYLCSVINREQYFGPGTRLLVL.

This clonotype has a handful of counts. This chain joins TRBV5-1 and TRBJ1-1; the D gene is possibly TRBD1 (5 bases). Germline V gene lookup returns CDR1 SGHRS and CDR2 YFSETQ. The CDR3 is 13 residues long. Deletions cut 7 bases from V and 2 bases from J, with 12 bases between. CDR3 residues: CASGPGPNTEAFF. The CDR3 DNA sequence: TGCGCCAGCGGGCCGGGGCCCAACACTGAAGCTTTCTTT.

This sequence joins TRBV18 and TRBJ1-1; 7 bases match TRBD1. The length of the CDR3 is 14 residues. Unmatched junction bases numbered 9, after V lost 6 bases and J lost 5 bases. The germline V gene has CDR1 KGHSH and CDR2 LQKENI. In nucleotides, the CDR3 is TGTGCCAGCTCTTCGGCTCCAGGGGGGACTGAAGCTTTCTTT. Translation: CASSSAPGGTEAFF.

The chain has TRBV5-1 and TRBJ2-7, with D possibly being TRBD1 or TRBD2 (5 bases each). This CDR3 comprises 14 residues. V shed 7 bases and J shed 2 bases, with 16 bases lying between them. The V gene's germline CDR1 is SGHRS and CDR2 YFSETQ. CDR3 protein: CASGTRDGTYEQYF. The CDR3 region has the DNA TGCGCCAGCGGCACCCGGGACGGCACCTACGAGCAGTACTTC.

The CDR3 is CASSCAGLNTEAFF. DNA of the CDR3: TGTGCCAGCAGTTGCGCAGGATTGAACACTGAAGCTTTCTTT. The V and J genes are TRBV28 and TRBJ1-1; no clear D. Germline V gene sequence: CDR1 MDHEN, CDR2 SYDVKM. V was trimmed by 4 bases and J by 0 bases, leaving 9 bases between them. The CDR3 extends over 14 amino acids.

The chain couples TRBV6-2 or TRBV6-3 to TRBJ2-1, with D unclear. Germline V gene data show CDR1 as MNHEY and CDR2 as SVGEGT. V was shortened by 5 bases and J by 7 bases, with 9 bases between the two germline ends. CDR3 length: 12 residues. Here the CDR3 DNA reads TGTGCCAGCAGTAATAGGAAGAATGAGCAGTTCTTC. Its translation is CASSNRKNEQFF.

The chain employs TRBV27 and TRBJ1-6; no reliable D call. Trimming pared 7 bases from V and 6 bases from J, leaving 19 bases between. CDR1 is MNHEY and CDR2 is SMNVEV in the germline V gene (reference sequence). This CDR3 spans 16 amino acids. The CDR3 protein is CASTPSWAGVNSPLHF. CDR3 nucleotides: TGTGCCAGCACCCCTAGTTGGGCCGGGGTTAATTCACCCCTCCACTTT.

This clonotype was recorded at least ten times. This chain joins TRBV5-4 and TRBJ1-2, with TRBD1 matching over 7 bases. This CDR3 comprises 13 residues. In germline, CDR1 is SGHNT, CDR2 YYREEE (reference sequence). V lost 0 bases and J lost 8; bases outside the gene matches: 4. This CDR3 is CASSLAAGGGYTF. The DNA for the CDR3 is TGTGCCAGCAGCTTGGCGGCAGGGGGAGGCTACACCTTC.

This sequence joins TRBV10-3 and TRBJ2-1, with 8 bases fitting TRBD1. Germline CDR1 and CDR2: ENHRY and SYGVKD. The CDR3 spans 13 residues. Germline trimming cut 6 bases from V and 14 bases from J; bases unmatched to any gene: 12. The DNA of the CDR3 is TGTGCCATCAGGGACGGGACAGGTACACGAGAGTTCTTC. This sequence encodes CAIRDGTGTREFF.

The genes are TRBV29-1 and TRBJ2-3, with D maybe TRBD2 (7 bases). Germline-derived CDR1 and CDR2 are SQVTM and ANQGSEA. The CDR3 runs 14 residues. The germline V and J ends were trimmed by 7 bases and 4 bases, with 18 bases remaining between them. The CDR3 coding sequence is TGCAGCGCCGAAAGGGGGAGGGCCGCAGATACGCAGTATTTT. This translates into CSAERGRAADTQYF.

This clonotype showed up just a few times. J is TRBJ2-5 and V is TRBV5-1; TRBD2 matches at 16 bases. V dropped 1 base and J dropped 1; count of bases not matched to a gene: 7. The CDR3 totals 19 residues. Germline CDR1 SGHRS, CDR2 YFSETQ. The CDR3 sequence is CASSLWGLAGGPSQETQYF. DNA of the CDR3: TGCGCCAGCAGCTTGTGGGGACTAGCGGGAGGGCCCTCCCAAGAGACCCAGTACTTC.

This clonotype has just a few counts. The CDR3 nucleotides are TGTGCCAGCAGCCAACGGGGTGAGGGGACCGAAAAACTGTTTTTT. As protein: CASSQRGEGTEKLFF. The rearrangement uses TRBV11-2 and TRBJ1-4; a possible D gene is TRBD1 (5 bases). Trimming stripped 5 bases from V and 8 bases from J, with 18 bases between. The CDR3 contains 15 residues. From germline, CDR1 is SGHAT and CDR2 FQNNGV.

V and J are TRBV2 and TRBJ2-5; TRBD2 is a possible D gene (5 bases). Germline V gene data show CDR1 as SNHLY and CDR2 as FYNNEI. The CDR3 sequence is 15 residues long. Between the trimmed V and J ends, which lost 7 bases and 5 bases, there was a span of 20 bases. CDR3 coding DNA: TGTGCCAGCAAAGAGGGAAGGCGTGTAGGCGAGACCCAGTACTTC. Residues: CASKEGRRVGETQYF.